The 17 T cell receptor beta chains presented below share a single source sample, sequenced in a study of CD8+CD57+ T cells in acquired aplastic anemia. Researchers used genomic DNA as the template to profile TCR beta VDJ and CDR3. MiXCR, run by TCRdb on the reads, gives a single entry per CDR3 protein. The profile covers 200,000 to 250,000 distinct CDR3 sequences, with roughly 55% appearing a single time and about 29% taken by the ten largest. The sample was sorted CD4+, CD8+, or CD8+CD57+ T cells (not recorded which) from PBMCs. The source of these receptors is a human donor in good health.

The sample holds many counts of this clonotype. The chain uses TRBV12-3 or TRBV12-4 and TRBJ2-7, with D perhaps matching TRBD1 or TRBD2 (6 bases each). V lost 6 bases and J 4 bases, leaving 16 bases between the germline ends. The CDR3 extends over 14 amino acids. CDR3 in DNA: TGTGCCAGCAGCGGGGGAAGGGGGGTTTACGAGCAGTACTTC. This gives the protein CASSGGRGVYEQYF.

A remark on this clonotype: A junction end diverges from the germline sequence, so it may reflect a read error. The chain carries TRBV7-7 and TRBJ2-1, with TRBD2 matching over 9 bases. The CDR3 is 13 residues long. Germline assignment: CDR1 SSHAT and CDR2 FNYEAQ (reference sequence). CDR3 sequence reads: CASSFAGGNEQFF. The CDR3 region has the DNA TGTGCTAGCAGCTTCGCGGGAGGGAATGAGCAGTTCTTC.

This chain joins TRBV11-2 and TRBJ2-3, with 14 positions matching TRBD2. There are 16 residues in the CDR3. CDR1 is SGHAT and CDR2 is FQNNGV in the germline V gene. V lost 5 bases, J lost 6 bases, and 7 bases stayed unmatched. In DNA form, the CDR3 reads TGTGCCAGCAGCGTCCTGGGACTAGCGGGAGTGGATACGCAGTATTTT. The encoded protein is CASSVLGLAGVDTQYF.

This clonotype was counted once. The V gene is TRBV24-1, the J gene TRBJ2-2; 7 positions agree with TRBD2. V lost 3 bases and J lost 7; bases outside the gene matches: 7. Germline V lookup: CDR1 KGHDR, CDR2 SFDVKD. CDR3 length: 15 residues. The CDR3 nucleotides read TGTGCCACCAGTGATCGTTTGGGGAGGGTCGGGGAGCTGTTTTTT. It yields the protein CATSDRLGRVGELFF.

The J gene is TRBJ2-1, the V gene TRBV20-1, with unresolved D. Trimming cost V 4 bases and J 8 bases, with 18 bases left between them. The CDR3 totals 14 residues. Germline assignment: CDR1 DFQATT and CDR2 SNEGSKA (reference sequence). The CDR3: CSAKSLRRDYEQFF. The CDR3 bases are TGCAGTGCTAAGTCCCTACGGCGCGACTATGAGCAGTTCTTC.

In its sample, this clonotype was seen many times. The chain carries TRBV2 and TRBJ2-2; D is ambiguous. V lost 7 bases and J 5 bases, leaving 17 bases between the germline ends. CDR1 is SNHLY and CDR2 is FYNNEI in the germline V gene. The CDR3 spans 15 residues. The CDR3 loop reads CASTDPRLLTGELFF. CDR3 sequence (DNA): TGTGCCAGCACCGACCCAAGACTTTTAACCGGGGAGCTGTTTTTT.

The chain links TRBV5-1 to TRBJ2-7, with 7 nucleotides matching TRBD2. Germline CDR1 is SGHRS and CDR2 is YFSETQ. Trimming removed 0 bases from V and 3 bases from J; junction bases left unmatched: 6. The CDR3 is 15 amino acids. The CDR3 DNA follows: TGCGCCAGCAGCTTGGTATCGGGAGGAATCTACGAGCAGTACTTC. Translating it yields CASSLVSGGIYEQYF.

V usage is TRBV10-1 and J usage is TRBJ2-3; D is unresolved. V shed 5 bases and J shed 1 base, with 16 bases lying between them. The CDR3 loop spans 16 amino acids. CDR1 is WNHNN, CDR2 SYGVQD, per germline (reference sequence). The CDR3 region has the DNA TGCGCCAGCAGTCGTCAGCCCCAAGGCCGCACAGATACGCAGTATTTT. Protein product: CASSRQPQGRTDTQYF.

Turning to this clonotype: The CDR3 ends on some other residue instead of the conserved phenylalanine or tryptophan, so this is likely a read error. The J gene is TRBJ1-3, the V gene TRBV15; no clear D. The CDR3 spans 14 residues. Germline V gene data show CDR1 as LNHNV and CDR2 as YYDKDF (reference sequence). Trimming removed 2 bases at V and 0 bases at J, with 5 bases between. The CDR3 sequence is CATSRRGSGNTIYL. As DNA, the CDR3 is TGTGCCACCAGCAGACGAGGCTCTGGAAACACCATATATTTG.

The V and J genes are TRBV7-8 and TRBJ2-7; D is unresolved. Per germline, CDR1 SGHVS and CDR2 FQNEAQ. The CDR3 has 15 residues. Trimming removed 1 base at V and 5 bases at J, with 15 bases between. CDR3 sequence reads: CASSLELRTHHEQYF. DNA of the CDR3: TGTGCCAGCAGCTTAGAGCTACGAACGCACCACGAGCAGTACTTC.

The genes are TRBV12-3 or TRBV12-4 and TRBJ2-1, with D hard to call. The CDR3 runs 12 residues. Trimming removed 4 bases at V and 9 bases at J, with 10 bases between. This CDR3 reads CASSYGAGEQFF. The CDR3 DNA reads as TGTGCCAGCAGTTACGGCGCCGGTGAGCAGTTCTTC.

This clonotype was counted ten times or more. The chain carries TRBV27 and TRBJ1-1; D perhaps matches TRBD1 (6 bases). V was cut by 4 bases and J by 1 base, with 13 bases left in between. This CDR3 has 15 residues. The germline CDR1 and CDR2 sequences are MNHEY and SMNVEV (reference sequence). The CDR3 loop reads CASSSYRDENTEAFF. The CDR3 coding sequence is TGTGCCAGCAGTTCATACAGGGACGAGAACACTGAAGCTTTCTTT.

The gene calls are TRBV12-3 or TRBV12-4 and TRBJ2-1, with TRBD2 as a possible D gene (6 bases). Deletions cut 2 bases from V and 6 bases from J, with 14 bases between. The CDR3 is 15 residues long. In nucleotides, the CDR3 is TGTGCCAGCAGTTTACTTGGGGCGGGGAGCAATGAGCAGTTCTTC. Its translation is CASSLLGAGSNEQFF.

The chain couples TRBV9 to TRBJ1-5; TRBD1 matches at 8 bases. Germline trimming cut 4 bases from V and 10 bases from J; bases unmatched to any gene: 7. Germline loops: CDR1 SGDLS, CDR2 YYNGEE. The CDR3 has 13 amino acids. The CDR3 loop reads CASSQSDRGPQHF. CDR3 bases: TGTGCCAGCAGCCAAAGCGACAGGGGTCCCCAGCATTTT.

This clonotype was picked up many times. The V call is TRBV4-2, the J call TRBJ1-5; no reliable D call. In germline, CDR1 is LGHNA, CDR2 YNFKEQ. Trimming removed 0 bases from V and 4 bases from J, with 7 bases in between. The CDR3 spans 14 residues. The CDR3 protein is CASSQDILNQPQHF. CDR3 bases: TGTGCCAGCAGCCAAGATATCCTAAATCAGCCCCAGCATTTT.

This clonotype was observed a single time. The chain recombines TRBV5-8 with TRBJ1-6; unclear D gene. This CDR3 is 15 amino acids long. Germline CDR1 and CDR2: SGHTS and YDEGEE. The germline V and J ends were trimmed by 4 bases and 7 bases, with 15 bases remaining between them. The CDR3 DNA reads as TGTGCCAGCAGCAACTTGGCCCTTACGAATTCACCCCTCCACTTT. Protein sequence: CASSNLALTNSPLHF.

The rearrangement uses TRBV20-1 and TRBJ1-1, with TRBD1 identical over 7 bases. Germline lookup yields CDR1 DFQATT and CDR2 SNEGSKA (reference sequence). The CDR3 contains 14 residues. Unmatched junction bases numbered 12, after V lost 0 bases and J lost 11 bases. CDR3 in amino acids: CSARDQGGHNLAFF. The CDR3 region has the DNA TGCAGTGCTAGAGATCAGGGGGGACATAACTTGGCTTTCTTT.